This is a list of T cell receptor beta chains from one sample in a study of blood T cell repertoires in COVID-19. TCRdb's table, derived via immunoSEQ multiplex PCR, lists solely in-frame clones and lacks some. The table includes approximately 470,000 clones, roughly 88% detected once. The sequencing input was peripheral blood. The source of these receptors is a human donor in a cohort sampled during active COVID-19. Both conserved end residues are part of each CDR3. The D gene is left open where the match is weak. Clone size is not always given. Where it is, it says once, few, many or a class for expanded clones.

abundance	v_gene	d_gene	j_gene	CDR3aa	CDR3nt
few	TRBV5-6	TRBD2	TRBJ2-2	CASSWTSGRALDTGELFF	TGTGCCAGCAGCTGGACTAGCGGGAGGGCCCTCGACACCGGGGAGCTGTTTTTT
NA	TRBV5-1	TRBD1	TRBJ1-2	CASSDGQGNYGYTF	TGCGCCAGCAGCGACGGACAGGGTAACTATGGCTACACCTTC
NA	TRBV5-6	TRBD2	TRBJ2-5	CASSSTSGTSSQETQYF	TGTGCCAGCAGCTCGACCTCCGGGACTAGCAGCCAAGAGACCCAGTACTTC
NA	TRBV6-6	NA	TRBJ1-5	CASSHGQGSNQPQHF	TGTGCCAGCAGTCACGGGCAGGGAAGCAATCAGCCCCAGCATTTT
NA	TRBV6-6	TRBD1	TRBJ2-7	CASRETGTAYEQYF	TGTGCCAGCAGGGAAACCGGGACAGCCTACGAGCAGTACTTC
NA	TRBV24-1	TRBD1	TRBJ2-2	CATNTGGRTGELFF	TGTGCCACCAATACAGGGGGTCGTACCGGGGAGCTGTTTTTT
NA	TRBV9	TRBD2	TRBJ2-5	CASSVSTSGQETQYF	TGTGCCAGCAGCGTAAGTACTAGCGGACAAGAGACCCAGTACTTC
NA	TRBV30	TRBD1	TRBJ1-1	CAWSVPMTGALTEAFF	TGTGCCTGGAGTGTACCCATGACAGGGGCTCTCACTGAAGCTTTCTTT
once	TRBV28	NA	TRBJ1-4	CASSPRSNRANEKLFF	TGTGCCAGCAGTCCCCGCTCCAACAGGGCGAACGAAAAACTGTTTTTT
NA	TRBV6-2/TRBV6-3	TRBD2	TRBJ2-3	CASSPRLAGTDTQYF	TGTGCCAGCAGTCCGCGACTAGCAGGCACAGATACGCAGTATTTT
NA	TRBV28	NA	TRBJ1-1	CASSRGTEAFF	TGTGCCAGCAGCAGGGGCACTGAAGCTTTCTTT
NA	TRBV5-4	NA	TRBJ1-2	CASSLVGPSNYGYTF	TGTGCCAGCAGCTTGGTTGGCCCCTCTAACTATGGCTACACCTTC
NA	TRBV7-2	TRBD2	TRBJ2-1	CASSPLAGPYNEQFF	TGTGCCAGCAGCCCCCTAGCGGGCCCCTACAATGAGCAGTTCTTC
NA	TRBV6-5	TRBD1	TRBJ1-6	CASSRDSDSPLHF	TGTGCCAGCAGCCGGGACAGTGATTCACCCCTCCACTTT
NA	TRBV18	TRBD1	TRBJ2-2	CASSRQGAGWHGELFF	TGTGCCAGCTCACGACAGGGGGCCGGATGGCACGGGGAGCTGTTTTTT
NA	TRBV6-6	TRBD1	TRBJ1-6	CASHLRDRNSPLHF	TGTGCCAGCCATCTCCGGGACAGGAATTCACCCCTCCACTTT
NA	TRBV28	TRBD1	TRBJ2-7	CASRTGGRYEQYF	TGTGCCAGCAGGACAGGGGGCCGGTACGAGCAGTACTTC
once	TRBV29-1	NA	TRBJ1-3	CSARENSGNTIYF	TGCAGCGCACGGGAGAACTCTGGAAACACCATATATTTT
NA	TRBV6-5	NA	TRBJ2-1	CASKWVAYEQFF	TGTGCCAGCAAGTGGGTAGCCTATGAGCAGTTCTTC
NA	TRBV11-3	NA	TRBJ2-1	CASSLIWEPSLNEQFF	TGTGCCAGCAGCTTAATCTGGGAGCCTTCTCTCAATGAGCAGTTCTTC
NA	TRBV7-3	TRBD2	TRBJ2-2	CASSRRESGELFF	TGTGCCAGCAGCCGGCGGGAGTCCGGGGAGCTGTTTTTT
NA	TRBV5-4	TRBD1	TRBJ2-2	CASSFGDRAGTGELFF	TGTGCCAGCAGCTTTGGCGACAGGGCGGGTACCGGGGAGCTGTTTTTT
NA	TRBV7-2	TRBD1	TRBJ2-3	CASSANRGTDTQYF	TGTGCCAGCAGTGCAAACAGGGGAACAGATACGCAGTATTTT
NA	TRBV5-6	NA	TRBJ1-2	CASSLRGLSNYGYTF	TGTGCCAGCAGCTTGCGAGGGCTGTCTAACTATGGCTACACCTTC
NA	TRBV11-2	NA	TRBJ1-6	CASSLVVGAGNSPLHF	TGTGCCAGCAGCTTAGTCGTCGGGGCGGGGAATTCACCCCTCCACTTT
NA	TRBV11-2	NA	TRBJ2-3	CASTPGGMNTDTQYF	TGTGCCAGCACCCCAGGGGGGATGAACACAGATACGCAGTATTTT
many	TRBV7-9	NA	TRBJ2-3	CASSPVVASADTQYF	TGTGCCAGCAGCCCCGTCGTAGCGTCTGCAGATACGCAGTATTTT
NA	TRBV5-1	TRBD1	TRBJ2-7	CASSSGQMNEQYF	TGCGCCAGCAGCTCGGGACAGATGAACGAGCAGTACTTC
NA	TRBV9	TRBD2	TRBJ2-5	CASSARGLAVQETQYF	TGTGCCAGCAGCGCTCGGGGACTAGCGGTCCAAGAGACCCAGTACTTC
NA	TRBV2	NA	TRBJ2-1	CASRGLGSDEQFF	TGTGCCAGCAGAGGACTCGGGTCAGATGAGCAGTTCTTC
NA	TRBV30	NA	TRBJ2-6	CAWSATSFIANVLTF	TGTGCCTGGAGTGCGACTAGTTTCATAGCCAACGTCCTGACTTTC
NA	TRBV7-2	NA	TRBJ2-5	CASSPGGKAAQETQYF	TGTGCCAGCAGCCCGGGCGGAAAAGCGGCCCAAGAGACCCAGTACTTC
NA	TRBV14	TRBD2	TRBJ2-7	CASSQVAGASGEQYF	TGTGCCAGCAGCCAAGTGGCGGGAGCATCAGGTGAGCAGTACTTC
few	TRBV2	NA	TRBJ1-2	CASSFSDRNYGYTF	TGTGCCAGCAGCTTTTCCGACAGGAACTATGGCTACACCTTC
NA	TRBV7-8	NA	TRBJ1-1	CASSKEIFLSTGNTEAFF	TGTGCCAGCAGCAAAGAGATCTTCCTCTCAACAGGGAACACTGAAGCTTTCTTT
NA	TRBV30	NA	TRBJ2-1	CAWRGRDTYNEQFF	TGTGCCTGGCGGGGCAGGGACACTTACAATGAGCAGTTCTTC
NA	TRBV30	TRBD1	TRBJ1-2	CAWTPDRAYGYTF	TGTGCCTGGACCCCGGACAGGGCGTATGGCTACACCTTC
NA	TRBV5-6	NA	TRBJ2-5	CASSLRGTGNQETQYF	TGTGCCAGCAGCTTACGGGGTACAGGGAACCAAGAGACCCAGTACTTC
NA	TRBV29-1	NA	TRBJ2-7	CSVESGKSEQYF	TGCAGCGTTGAATCCGGGAAGAGCGAGCAGTACTTC
NA	TRBV14	NA	TRBJ1-1	CASSQGTGTEAFF	TGTGCCAGCAGCCAGGGTACGGGCACTGAAGCTTTCTTT
NA	TRBV11-3	NA	TRBJ2-1	CASSLDYSTSPDNEQFF	TGTGCCAGCAGCTTAGATTATAGTACGAGCCCGGACAATGAGCAGTTCTTC
NA	TRBV6-6	TRBD1	TRBJ2-7	CASSYSSQGAGYEQYF	TGTGCCAGCAGTTACTCTAGCCAGGGGGCGGGCTACGAGCAGTACTTC
NA	TRBV28	NA	TRBJ1-2	CASSFSWGEGGYTF	TGTGCCAGCAGTTTTAGTTGGGGAGAAGGTGGCTACACCTTC
few	TRBV7-3	NA	TRBJ2-3	CASSLRTNVDTDTQYF	TGTGCCAGCAGCTTAAGGACAAACGTCGACACAGATACGCAGTATTTT
NA	TRBV21-1	NA	TRBJ2-7	CASTKTSGTHSYEQYF	TGTGCCAGCACCAAGACTAGCGGGACACACTCCTACGAGCAGTACTTC
many	TRBV10-1	NA	TRBJ2-1	CASRDSYNEQFF	TGCGCCAGCAGGGACAGTTACAATGAGCAGTTCTTC
NA	TRBV5-1	TRBD2	TRBJ2-2	CASSLFSAGVYTGELFF	TGCGCCAGCAGCTTGTTCTCGGCGGGAGTTTACACCGGGGAGCTGTTTTTT
few	TRBV7-8	TRBD1	TRBJ2-7	CASRYSGTGVDEQYF	TGTGCCAGCAGATATTCCGGGACAGGGGTGGACGAGCAGTACTTC
NA	TRBV9	TRBD2	TRBJ2-1	CASSDRLAGGVYNEQFF	TGTGCCAGCAGCGACAGACTAGCGGGGGGGGTCTACAATGAGCAGTTCTTC
NA	TRBV11-2	TRBD2	TRBJ2-7	CASSRRLAGGSYEQYF	TGTGCCAGCAGCCGACGACTAGCGGGAGGTTCCTACGAGCAGTACTTC
NA	TRBV5-1	TRBD1	TRBJ1-4	CASSLGSDRLYEKLFF	TGCGCCAGCAGCTTGGGTTCGGACAGGCTTTATGAAAAACTGTTTTTT
NA	TRBV7-2	NA	TRBJ2-1	CASSLDFSDEQFF	TGTGCCAGCAGCTTAGATTTTAGCGATGAGCAGTTCTTC
few	TRBV30	NA	TRBJ1-1	CAWHQGLTTEAFF	TGTGCCTGGCACCAGGGACTTACGACTGAAGCTTTCTTT
few	TRBV11-2	NA	TRBJ2-1	CASGIGSKNEQFF	TGTGCCTCCGGGATCGGGAGTAAGAATGAGCAGTTCTTC
NA	TRBV6-6	TRBD2	TRBJ2-7	CASTRTSGSYEQYF	TGTGCCAGCACTAGGACTAGCGGGAGCTACGAGCAGTACTTC